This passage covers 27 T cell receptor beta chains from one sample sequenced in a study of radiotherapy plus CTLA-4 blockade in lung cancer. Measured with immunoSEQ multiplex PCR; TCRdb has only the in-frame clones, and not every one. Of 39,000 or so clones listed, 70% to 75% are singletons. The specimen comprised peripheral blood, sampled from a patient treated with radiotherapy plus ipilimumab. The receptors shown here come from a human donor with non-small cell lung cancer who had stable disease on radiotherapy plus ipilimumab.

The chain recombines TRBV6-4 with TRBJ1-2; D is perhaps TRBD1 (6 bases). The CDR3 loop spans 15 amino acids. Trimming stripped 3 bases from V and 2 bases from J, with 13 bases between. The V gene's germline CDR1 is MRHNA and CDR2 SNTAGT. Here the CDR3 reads CASSEVAGANYGYTF. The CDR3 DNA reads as TGTGCCAGCAGTGAGGTGGCAGGGGCAAACTATGGCTACACCTTC.

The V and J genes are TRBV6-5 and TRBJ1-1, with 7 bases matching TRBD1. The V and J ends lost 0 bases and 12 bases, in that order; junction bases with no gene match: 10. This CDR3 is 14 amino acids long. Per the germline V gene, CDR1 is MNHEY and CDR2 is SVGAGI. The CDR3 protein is CASSYSKAGDRTFF. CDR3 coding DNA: TGTGCCAGCAGTTACTCGAAGGCTGGGGACAGAACTTTCTTT.

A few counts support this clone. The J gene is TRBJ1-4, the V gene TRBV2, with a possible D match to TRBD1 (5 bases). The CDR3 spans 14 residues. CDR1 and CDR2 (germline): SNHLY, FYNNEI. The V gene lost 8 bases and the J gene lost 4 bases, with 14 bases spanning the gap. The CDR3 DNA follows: TGTGCCAGCTTGCTCGGGGGGATTAATGAAAAACTGTTTTTT. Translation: CASLLGGINEKLFF.

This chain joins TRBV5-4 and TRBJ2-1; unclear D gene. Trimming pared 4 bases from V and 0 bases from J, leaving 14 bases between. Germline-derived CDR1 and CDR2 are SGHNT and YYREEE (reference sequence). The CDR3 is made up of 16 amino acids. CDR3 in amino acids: CASSPTSGASYNEQFF. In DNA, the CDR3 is TGTGCCAGCAGCCCTACGTCTGGCGCCTCCTACAATGAGCAGTTCTTC.

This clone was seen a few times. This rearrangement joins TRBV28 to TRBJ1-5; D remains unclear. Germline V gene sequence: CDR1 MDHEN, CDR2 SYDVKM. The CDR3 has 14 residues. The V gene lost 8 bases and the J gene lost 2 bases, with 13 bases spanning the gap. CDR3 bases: TGTGCCAGCTTGACCCTGGAGGGCAATCAGCCCCAGCATTTT. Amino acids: CASLTLEGNQPQHF.

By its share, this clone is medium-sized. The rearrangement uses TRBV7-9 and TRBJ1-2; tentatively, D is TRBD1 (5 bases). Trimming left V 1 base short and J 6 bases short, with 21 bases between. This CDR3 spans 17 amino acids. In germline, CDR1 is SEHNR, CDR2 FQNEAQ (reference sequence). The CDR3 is CASSLELWGEGLNGYTF. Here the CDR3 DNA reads TGTGCCAGCAGCTTAGAGTTATGGGGGGAGGGCCTGAATGGCTACACCTTC.

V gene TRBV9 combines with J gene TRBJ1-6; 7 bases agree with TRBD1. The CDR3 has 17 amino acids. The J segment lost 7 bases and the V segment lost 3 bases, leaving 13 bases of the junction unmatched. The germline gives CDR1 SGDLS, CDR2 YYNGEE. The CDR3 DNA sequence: TGTGCCAGCAGCGCTCAAGACAGGGTCTTATGGAATTCACCCCTCCACTTT. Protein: CASSAQDRVLWNSPLHF.

Here the CDR3 DNA reads TGCGCCAGCAGCCTTGGACAGGCAAGTAACTATGGCTACACCTTC. Its translation is CASSLGQASNYGYTF. The V and J genes are TRBV4-1 and TRBJ1-2; 7 nucleotides align to TRBD1. This CDR3 comprises 15 residues. V shed 4 bases, J shed 1 base, and the junction held 6 bases outside the gene matches. Looked up from germline, CDR1 is MGHRA and CDR2 is YSYEKL.

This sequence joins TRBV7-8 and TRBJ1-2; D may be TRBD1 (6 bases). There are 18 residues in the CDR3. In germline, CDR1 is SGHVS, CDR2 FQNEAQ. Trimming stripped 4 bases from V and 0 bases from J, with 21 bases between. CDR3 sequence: CASSSPREGGTANYGYTF. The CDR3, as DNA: TGTGCCAGCAGCTCACCTCGCGAGGGGGGGACGGCTAACTATGGCTACACCTTC.

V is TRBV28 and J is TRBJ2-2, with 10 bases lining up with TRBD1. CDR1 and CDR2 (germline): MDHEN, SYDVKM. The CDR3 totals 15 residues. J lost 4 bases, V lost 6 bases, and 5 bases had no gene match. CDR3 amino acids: CASRGTGVSTGELFF. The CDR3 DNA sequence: TGTGCCAGCAGGGGGACAGGGGTCAGCACCGGGGAGCTGTTTTTT.

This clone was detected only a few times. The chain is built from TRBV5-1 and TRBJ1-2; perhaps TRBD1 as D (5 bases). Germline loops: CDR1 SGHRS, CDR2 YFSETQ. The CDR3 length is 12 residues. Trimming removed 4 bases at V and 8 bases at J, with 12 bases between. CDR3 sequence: CASSEDKKGYTF. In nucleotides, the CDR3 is TGCGCCAGCAGCGAGGACAAGAAGGGCTACACCTTC.

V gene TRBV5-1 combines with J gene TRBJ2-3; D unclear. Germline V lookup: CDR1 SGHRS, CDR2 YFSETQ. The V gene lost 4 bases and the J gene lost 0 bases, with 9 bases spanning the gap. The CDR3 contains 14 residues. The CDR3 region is CASSSVGSTDTQYF. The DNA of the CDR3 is TGCGCCAGCAGCAGCGTGGGGAGCACAGATACGCAGTATTTT.

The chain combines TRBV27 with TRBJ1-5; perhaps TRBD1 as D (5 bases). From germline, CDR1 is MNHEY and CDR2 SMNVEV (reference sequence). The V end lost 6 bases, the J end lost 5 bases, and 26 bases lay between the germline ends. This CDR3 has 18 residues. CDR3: CASSPTVFGALTDQPQHF. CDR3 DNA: TGTGCCAGCAGCCCCACAGTATTTGGGGCGCTTACCGATCAGCCCCAGCATTTT.

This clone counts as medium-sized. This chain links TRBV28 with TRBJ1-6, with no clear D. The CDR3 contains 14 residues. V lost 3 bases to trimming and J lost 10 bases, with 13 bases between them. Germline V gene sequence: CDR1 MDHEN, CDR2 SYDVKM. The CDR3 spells CASSFLQVRSPLHF. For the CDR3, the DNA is TGTGCCAGCAGTTTTCTCCAGGTCCGGTCACCCCTCCACTTT.

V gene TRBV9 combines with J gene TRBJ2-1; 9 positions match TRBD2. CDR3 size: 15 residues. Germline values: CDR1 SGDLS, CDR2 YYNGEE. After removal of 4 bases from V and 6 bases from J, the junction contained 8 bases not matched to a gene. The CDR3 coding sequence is TGTGCCAGCAGCCCGGGACTAGCAGCGTCCAATGAGCAGTTCTTC. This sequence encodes CASSPGLAASNEQFF.

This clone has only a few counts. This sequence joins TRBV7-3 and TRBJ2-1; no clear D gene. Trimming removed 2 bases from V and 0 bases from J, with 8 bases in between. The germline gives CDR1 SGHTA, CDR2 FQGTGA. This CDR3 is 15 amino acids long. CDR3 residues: CASSLGLSSYNEQFF. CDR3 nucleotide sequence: TGTGCCAGCAGCTTAGGCCTTAGCTCCTACAATGAGCAGTTCTTC.

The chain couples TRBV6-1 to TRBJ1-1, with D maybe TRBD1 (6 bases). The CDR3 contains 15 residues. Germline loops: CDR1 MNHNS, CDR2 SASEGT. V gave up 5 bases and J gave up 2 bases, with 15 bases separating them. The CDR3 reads CASSSHGQLNTEAFF. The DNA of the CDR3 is TGTGCCAGCAGTTCGCACGGACAGTTAAACACTGAAGCTTTCTTT.

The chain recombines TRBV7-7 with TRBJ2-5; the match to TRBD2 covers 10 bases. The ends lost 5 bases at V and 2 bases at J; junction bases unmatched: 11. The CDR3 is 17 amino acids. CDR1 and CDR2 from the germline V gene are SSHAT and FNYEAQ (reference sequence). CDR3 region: CASSLILAGSPQETQYF. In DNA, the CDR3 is TGTGCCAGCAGCCTGATACTAGCGGGGAGCCCTCAAGAGACCCAGTACTTC. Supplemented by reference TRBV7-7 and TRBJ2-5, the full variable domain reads GAGVSQSPRYKVTKRGQDVTLRCDPISSHATLYWYQQALGQGPEFLTYFNYEAQPDKSGLPSDRFSAERPEGSISTLTIQRTEQRDSAMYRCASSLILAGSPQETQYFGPGTRLLVL.

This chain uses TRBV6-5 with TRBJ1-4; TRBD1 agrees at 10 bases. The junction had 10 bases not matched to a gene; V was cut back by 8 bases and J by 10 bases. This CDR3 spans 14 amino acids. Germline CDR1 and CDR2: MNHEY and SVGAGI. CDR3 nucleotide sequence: TGTGCCAGCGGTAGGCCCGGGACAGGGGCAAAACTGTTTTTT. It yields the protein CASGRPGTGAKLFF.

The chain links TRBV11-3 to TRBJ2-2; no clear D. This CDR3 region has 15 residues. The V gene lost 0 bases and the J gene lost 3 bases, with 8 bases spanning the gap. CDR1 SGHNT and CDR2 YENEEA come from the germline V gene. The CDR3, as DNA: TGTGCCAGCAGCTTAGATCAATTGGACACCGGGGAGCTGTTTTTT. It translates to CASSLDQLDTGELFF. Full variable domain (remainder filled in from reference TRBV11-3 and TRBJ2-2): EAGVVQSPRYKIIEKKQPVAFWCNPISGHNTLYWYLQNLGQGPELLIRYENEEAVDDSQLPKDRFSAERLKGVDSTLKIQPAELGDSAVYLCASSLDQLDTGELFFGEGSRLTVL.

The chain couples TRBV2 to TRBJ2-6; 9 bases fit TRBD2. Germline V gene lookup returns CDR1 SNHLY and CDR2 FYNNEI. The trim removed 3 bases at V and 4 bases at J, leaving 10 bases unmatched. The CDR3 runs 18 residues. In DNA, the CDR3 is TGTGCCAGCAGTGACATCGGCGGGGGGGCCTTCGGGGCCAACGTCCTGACTTTC. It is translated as CASSDIGGGAFGANVLTF.

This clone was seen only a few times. The CDR3 is CASSWTGGTQPQHF. CDR3 in DNA: TGTGCCAGCAGCTGGACAGGGGGTACTCAGCCCCAGCATTTT. The chain combines TRBV6-1 with TRBJ1-5, with TRBD1 matching 10 bases. V was pared by 6 bases and J by 6 bases, with 5 bases of the junction left unmatched. Germline V lookup: CDR1 MNHNS, CDR2 SASEGT. This CDR3 region has 14 residues.

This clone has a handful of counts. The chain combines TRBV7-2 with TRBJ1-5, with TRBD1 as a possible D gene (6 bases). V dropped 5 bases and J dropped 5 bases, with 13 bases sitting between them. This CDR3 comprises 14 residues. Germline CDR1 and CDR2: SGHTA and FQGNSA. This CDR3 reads CASSTRQVHQPQHF. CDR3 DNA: TGTGCCAGCAGCACTCGACAGGTTCATCAGCCCCAGCATTTT. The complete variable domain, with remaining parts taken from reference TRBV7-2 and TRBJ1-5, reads GAGVSQSPSNKVTEKGKDVELRCDPISGHTALYWYRQSLGQGLEFLIYFQGNSAPDKSGLPSDRFSAERTGGSVSTLTIQRTQQEDSAVYLCASSTRQVHQPQHFGDGTRLSIL.

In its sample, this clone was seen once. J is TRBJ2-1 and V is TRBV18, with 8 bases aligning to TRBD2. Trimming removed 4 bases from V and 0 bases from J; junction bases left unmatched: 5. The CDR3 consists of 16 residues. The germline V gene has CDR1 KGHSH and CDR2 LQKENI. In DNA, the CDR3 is TGTGCCAGCTCACTGACTAGCGACAGCTCCTACAATGAGCAGTTCTTC. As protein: CASSLTSDSSYNEQFF.

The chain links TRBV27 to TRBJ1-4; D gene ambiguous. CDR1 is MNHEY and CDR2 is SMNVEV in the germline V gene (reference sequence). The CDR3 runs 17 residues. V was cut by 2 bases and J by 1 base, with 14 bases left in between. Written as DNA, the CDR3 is TGTGCCAGCAGTTTAGGCCGTCGAGCAGAAACTAATGAAAAACTGTTTTTT. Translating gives CASSLGRRAETNEKLFF.

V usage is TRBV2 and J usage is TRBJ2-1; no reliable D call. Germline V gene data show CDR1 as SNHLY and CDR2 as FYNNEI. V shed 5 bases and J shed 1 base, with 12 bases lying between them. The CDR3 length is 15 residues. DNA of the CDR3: TGTGCCAGCAGTTATTTGGATTCTTCCTACAATGAGCAGTTCTTC. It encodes CASSYLDSSYNEQFF.

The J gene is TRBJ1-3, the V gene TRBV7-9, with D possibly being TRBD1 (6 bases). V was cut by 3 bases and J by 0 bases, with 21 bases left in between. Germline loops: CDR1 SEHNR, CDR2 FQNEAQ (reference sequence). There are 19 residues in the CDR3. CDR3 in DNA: TGTGCCAGCAGCTTTCCGGGGTCATGGCAGGGGCACTCTGGAAACACCATATATTTT. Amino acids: CASSFPGSWQGHSGNTIYF.